The 26 T cell receptor beta chains below come from one sample, sequenced in a study of T cell responses to AZD1222 COVID-19 vaccine. Data came from immunoSEQ multiplex PCR; TCRdb stores just in-frame clones and leaves some out. Of 80,000 or so clones listed, 92% are singletons. Sequenced here: peripheral blood, sampled 28 days after the second AZD1222 dose. The source is an adult who received the AZD1222 COVID-19 vaccine.

The J gene is TRBJ1-6, the V gene TRBV19; TRBD1 matches at 8 bases. The CDR3 loop spans 16 amino acids. Trimming took 4 bases from V and 5 from J; bases not matched to a gene: 7. Germline V lookup: CDR1 LNHDA, CDR2 SQIVND (reference sequence). CDR3 bases: TGTGCCAGTAGTAATTTCATGGGACAGGATAATTCACCCCTCCACTTT. Residues: CASSNFMGQDNSPLHF.

Only one count was recorded for this clone. The chain uses TRBV19 and TRBJ2-2, with D unresolved. Looked up from germline, CDR1 is LNHDA and CDR2 is SQIVND (reference sequence). Trimming took off 6 bases at V and 7 bases at J, with 21 bases between the two ends. This CDR3 has 16 residues. The CDR3 here is CASRSPGSRQIGELFF. The CDR3, as DNA: TGTGCCAGTAGATCCCCTGGGTCCAGGCAAATCGGGGAGCTGTTTTTT.

V and J are TRBV27 and TRBJ1-2, with 11 bases lining up with TRBD1. J lost 3 bases, V lost 9 bases, and 3 bases had no gene match. The length of the CDR3 is 13 residues. Germline assignment: CDR1 MNHEY and CDR2 SMNVEV (reference sequence). Written as DNA, the CDR3 is TGTGCCAGTCGGGACAGGGGGGACTATGGCTACACCTTC. Its translation: CASRDRGDYGYTF.

This clone was counted once. This chain links TRBV11-2 with TRBJ2-2; D gene unclear. This CDR3 contains 15 residues. The germline V gene encodes CDR1 SGHAT and CDR2 FQNNGV. The V gene lost 1 base and the J gene lost 0 bases, with 6 bases spanning the gap. CDR3 bases: TGTGCCAGCAGCTTAGGGAGCGCGAACACCGGGGAGCTGTTTTTT. Its protein product is CASSLGSANTGELFF.

The rearrangement uses TRBV9 and TRBJ2-3; 15 nucleotides agree with TRBD2. CDR3 size: 17 residues. CDR1 is SGDLS and CDR2 is YYNGEE in the germline V gene. The junction had 7 bases not matched to a gene; V was cut back by 4 bases and J by 4 bases. CDR3: CASSQRTSGGAADTQYF. DNA of the CDR3: TGTGCCAGCAGCCAACGGACTAGCGGGGGGGCGGCAGATACGCAGTATTTT.

In this sample, this clone turned up once. The chain links TRBV28 to TRBJ1-2, with no clear D. This CDR3 spans 12 amino acids. In germline, CDR1 is MDHEN, CDR2 SYDVKM. The V and J ends lost 2 bases and 5 bases respectively, with 6 bases between them. CDR3 residues: CASSLVGYGYTF. The DNA of the CDR3 is TGTGCCAGCAGTTTAGTTGGATATGGCTACACCTTC.

This chain uses TRBV4-1 with TRBJ1-5; TRBD1 aligns across 7 bases. Germline assignment: CDR1 MGHRA and CDR2 YSYEKL. The CDR3 is 15 amino acids. Germline trimming cut 0 bases from V and 5 bases from J; bases unmatched to any gene: 4. The CDR3 coding sequence is TGCGCCAGCAGCCAAGATACAGGGGATCATCAGCCCCAGCATTTT. It is translated as CASSQDTGDHQPQHF.

This chain uses TRBV6-4 with TRBJ1-5, with 7 bases lining up with TRBD1. The V and J ends lost 5 bases and 4 bases, in that order; junction bases with no gene match: 8. The germline V gene encodes CDR1 MRHNA and CDR2 SNTAGT. The CDR3 spans 15 residues. CDR3 sequence reads: CASSKVRQGNQPQHF. In nucleotides, the CDR3 is TGTGCCAGCAGTAAGGTCCGACAGGGTAATCAGCCCCAGCATTTT.

The genes are TRBV5-1 and TRBJ2-5, with D perhaps TRBD1 or TRBD2 (5 bases each). The CDR3 covers 15 residues. Germline values: CDR1 SGHRS, CDR2 YFSETQ. V lost 0 bases and J 4 bases, leaving 13 bases between the germline ends. The CDR3: CASSLAGQDGETQYF. CDR3 sequence (DNA): TGCGCCAGCAGCTTGGCGGGGCAGGATGGAGAGACCCAGTACTTC.

The rearrangement uses TRBV29-1 and TRBJ1-2; the match to TRBD1 covers 9 bases. The trim removed 3 bases at V and 5 bases at J, leaving 7 bases unmatched. The CDR3 length is 14 residues. CDR1 is SQVTM, CDR2 ANQGSEA, per germline. The CDR3 DNA reads as TGCAGCGTTGATTGGACAGGGGATCTTTATGGCTACACCTTC. Amino acids: CSVDWTGDLYGYTF.

The genes are TRBV27 and TRBJ2-4, with 8 bases fitting TRBD2. The V gene end was trimmed by 5 bases and the J gene end by 9 bases; junction bases not matched to a gene: 9. Germline CDR1 is MNHEY and CDR2 is SMNVEV (reference sequence). CDR3 size: 14 residues. The CDR3 region is CASSRSGSEVIQYF. CDR3 sequence (DNA): TGTGCCAGCAGTCGAAGCGGGAGTGAGGTCATTCAGTACTTC.

In nucleotides, the CDR3 is TGTGCCAGCAGCTTACGCCGTAACACTGAAGCTTTCTTT. It is translated as CASSLRRNTEAFF. J is TRBJ1-1 and V is TRBV7-7; D not certain. In germline, CDR1 is SSHAT, CDR2 FNYEAQ (reference sequence). V lost 2 bases, J lost 2 bases, and 6 bases lay in between. The CDR3 runs to 13 residues.

In nucleotides, the CDR3 is TGCGCCAGCAGCCTAACAGGGGGTGGGCAGCCCCAGCATTTT. This encodes CASSLTGGGQPQHF. The gene calls are TRBV5-1 and TRBJ1-5; 8 positions agree with TRBD1. The ends lost 4 bases at V and 7 bases at J; junction bases unmatched: 7. The CDR3 is 14 amino acids. CDR1 is SGHRS and CDR2 is YFSETQ in the germline V gene.

This rearrangement joins TRBV5-1 to TRBJ2-1; the D is unclear. Germline V CDR1 and CDR2: SGHRS, YFSETQ. The V gene lost 5 bases and the J gene lost 9 bases, with 9 bases spanning the gap. CDR3 length: 11 residues. The CDR3 bases are TGCGCCAGCAGTGGCCCCTTTGAGCAGTTCTTC. Translation gives CASSGPFEQFF.

This chain joins TRBV9 and TRBJ1-5; D may be TRBD1 (5 bases). Trimming cost V 0 bases and J 2 bases, with 18 bases left between them. The CDR3 totals 18 residues. CDR1 and CDR2 (germline): SGDLS, YYNGEE. This chain's CDR3 is CASSVVGRAHEGNQPQHF. CDR3 coding DNA: TGTGCCAGCAGCGTAGTGGGCAGGGCCCACGAAGGCAATCAGCCCCAGCATTTT.

The V call is TRBV9, the J call TRBJ2-7; 7 bases align to TRBD1. The V gene end was trimmed by 0 bases and the J gene end by 0 bases; junction bases not matched to a gene: 6. Germline V CDR1 and CDR2: SGDLS, YYNGEE. The CDR3 is 16 residues long. CDR3 in amino acids: CASSVGGQSYSYEQYF. DNA for the CDR3: TGTGCCAGCAGCGTAGGGGGACAGTCTTACTCCTACGAGCAGTACTTC.

This chain uses TRBV6-6 with TRBJ2-7; D not certain. From germline, CDR1 is MNHNY and CDR2 SVGAGI (reference sequence). Trimming took 2 bases from V and 3 from J, leaving 5 bases between them. The CDR3 covers 12 residues. The CDR3 DNA follows: TGTGCCAGCAGTTACACGAGCTACGAGCAGTACTTC. This codes for CASSYTSYEQYF.

The chain carries TRBV4-1 and TRBJ2-1; 10 bases are shared with TRBD2. Germline loops: CDR1 MGHRA, CDR2 YSYEKL. CDR3 length: 17 residues. V shed 5 bases and J 8 bases; nucleotides not matched to a gene: 15. CDR3 sequence reads: CASSAWGRSGRAYEQFF. CDR3 DNA sequence: TGCGCCAGCAGCGCATGGGGAAGGAGCGGGAGGGCCTATGAGCAGTTCTTC.

The J gene is TRBJ2-6, the V gene TRBV18; perhaps D is TRBD1 or TRBD2 (5 bases each). This CDR3 is 16 amino acids long. Per germline, CDR1 KGHSH and CDR2 LQKENI. The V end lost 4 bases, the J end lost 0 bases, and 10 bases lay between the germline ends. The CDR3 DNA is TGTGCCAGCTCACTGGGACGGAGCTCTGGGGCCAACGTCCTGACTTTC. It encodes CASSLGRSSGANVLTF. The complete variable domain, with remaining parts taken from reference TRBV18 and TRBJ2-6, reads NAGVMQNPRHLVRRRGQEARLRCSPMKGHSHVYWYRQLPEEGLKFMVYLQKENIIDESGMPKERFSAEFPKEGPSILRIQQVVRGDSAAYFCASSLGRSSGANVLTFGAGSRLTVL.

The gene calls are TRBV6-2 or TRBV6-3 and TRBJ2-3, with TRBD2 identical over 11 bases. This CDR3 has 17 residues. The trim removed 2 bases at V and 5 bases at J, leaving 9 bases unmatched. The V gene's germline CDR1 is MNHEY and CDR2 SVGEGT. In nucleotides, the CDR3 is TGTGCCAGCAGTTACGATCCTAGCGGGAGGACAGGAGATACGCAGTATTTT. This encodes CASSYDPSGRTGDTQYF.

The genes are TRBV20-1 and TRBJ1-1, with TRBD1 as a possible D gene (6 bases). The germline CDR1 and CDR2 sequences are DFQATT and SNEGSKA (reference sequence). The CDR3 runs to 14 residues. V lost 3 bases and J 7 bases, leaving 18 bases between the germline ends. The CDR3 loop reads CSASEAGAAIEAFF. CDR3 sequence (DNA): TGCAGTGCTAGTGAGGCAGGGGCTGCCATTGAAGCTTTCTTT.

This clone appeared once. The chain couples TRBV4-2 to TRBJ2-7; 10 nucleotides align to TRBD2. This CDR3 region has 20 residues. From germline, CDR1 is LGHNA and CDR2 YNFKEQ. With 0 bases clipped from V and 4 bases from J, the junction kept 18 bases outside the gene matches. The CDR3 protein is CASSQDAGDGLAGAGYEQYF. CDR3 nucleotides: TGTGCCAGCAGCCAAGATGCGGGGGATGGGCTAGCGGGAGCTGGTTACGAGCAGTACTTC.

This clone was picked up a small number of times. The V call is TRBV11-2, the J call TRBJ2-2, with 9 positions matching TRBD2. CDR1 is SGHAT and CDR2 is FQNNGV in the germline V gene. After removal of 7 bases from V and 4 bases from J, the junction contained 16 bases not matched to a gene. This CDR3 is built from 18 residues. The CDR3 DNA is TGTGCCAGCATAGGGCGGTATATAGCGGGGGCCCTCACCGGGGAGCTGTTTTTT. Its protein is CASIGRYIAGALTGELFF.

CDR3: CAWSVQGAAEAFF. DNA for the CDR3: TGTGCCTGGAGTGTACAGGGGGCGGCTGAAGCTTTCTTT. The chain recombines TRBV30 with TRBJ1-1, with 9 nucleotides matching TRBD1. The CDR3 extends over 13 amino acids. CDR1 and CDR2 from the germline V gene are GTSNPN and SVGIG (reference sequence). V lost 0 bases, J lost 6 bases, and 2 bases stayed unmatched.

The rearrangement links TRBV28 to TRBJ1-4; TRBD1 might be the D (5 bases). Per the germline V gene, CDR1 is MDHEN and CDR2 is SYDVKM. The CDR3 is 15 residues long. Between the trimmed V and J ends, which lost 3 bases and 5 bases, there was a span of 13 bases. This CDR3 reads CASSFSGTGNEKLFF. The CDR3 coding sequence is TGTGCCAGCAGTTTCTCCGGGACGGGGAATGAAAAACTGTTTTTT.

The chain links TRBV9 to TRBJ2-3, with 8 bases that match TRBD2. The CDR3 runs 15 residues. CDR1 is SGDLS, CDR2 YYNGEE, per germline. The junction had 4 bases not matched to a gene; V was cut back by 0 bases and J by 4 bases. The CDR3 is CASSVVAGGADTQYF. CDR3 DNA: TGTGCCAGCAGCGTAGTTGCGGGAGGCGCAGATACGCAGTATTTT.